This TCR beta chain was captured by sequencing in a study of cytomegalovirus exposure and HLA in healthy donors. Whole-study findings and limits: Being productive about 90% or about 30% of the time was typical of most TCR beta V segments in an earlier analysis.

Germline assignment: CDR1 MGHDK and CDR2 SYGVNS. The CDR3 extends over 14 amino acids. With 11 bases clipped from V and 0 bases from J, the junction kept 3 bases outside the gene matches. The PCR was carried out with 60 Vbeta primers and 13 Jbeta primers. Sequencing was performed with immunoSEQ multiplex PCR; in TCRdb, only in-frame clones are kept and a portion is missing. Altogether 130,000 to 150,000 clones are present, approximately 80% being singletons, with the ten largest covering around 4.9%. Details on this clone: Antigen specificity is unknown.

The gene calls are TRBV25-1 and TRBJ2-3, with 12 bases lining up with TRBD2. The specimen was PBMCs. The sequence derives from a male donor in good health and CMV-seronegative. In DNA, the CDR3 is TGTGCCTCCACTAGCGGGGGGAGCACAGATACGCAGTATTTT. Translation gives CASTSGGSTDTQYF.